This T cell receptor beta chain was recorded in a study of T cells in Graves' hyperthyroidism and ophthalmopathy. Study results and limitations: Peripheral blood also featured most of the thyroid clonotypes expanded above 0.001.

Exclusion followed for patients with uncontrolled infection, other autoimmune disease, pregnancy or lactation. Diagnostic assessment was based on clinical symptoms, serum thyroxine and TRAb, thyroid ultrasound and orbital computed tomography. Germline CDR1 is ENHRY and CDR2 is SYGVKD. Trimming took 0 bases from V and 4 from J, leaving 12 bases between them. CDR3 length: 15 amino acids. TCR beta CDR3 sequences were amplified from RNA transcripts. Primed by the HTBI set, a first-round RT-PCR was run on the TCR CDR3. MiXCR was run by TCRdb on the multiplex PCR reads, yielding one entry per CDR3 protein. Of around 600,000 distinct CDR3 sequences in the sample, 45% were seen once. Worth noting for this clonotype: Its antigen is unknown.

The TCR sequence derives from an adult man with Graves' disease, either hyperthyroidism or ophthalmopathy (not recorded which). The material sequenced was peripheral blood or thyroid tissue (not recorded which). The rearrangement uses TRBV10-3 and TRBJ1-1; perhaps TRBD1 as D (6 bases). This chain's CDR3 is CAISESVTGSTEAFF. CDR3 DNA sequence: TGTGCCATCAGTGAGTCCGTGACAGGCAGCACTGAAGCTTTCTTT.